This T cell receptor (beta chain) was identified in a study of CD8 T cells in ankylosing spondylitis. Study-level points and caveats: One TCR beta motif, made up of 7 or 8 highly homologous variants, appeared characteristic of ankylosing spondylitis blood. Disease-linked clones reportedly showed significant enrichment in matched ankylosing spondylitis synovial fluid. Earlier authors reported some of these motif variants in reactive arthritis synovial fluid and blood. Disease-linked clones displayed a CD8+ phenotype and appeared relatively rarely in peripheral blood.

The CDR3 totals 16 residues. Germline CDR1 is MNHEY and CDR2 is SVGAGI. The V and J ends lost 4 bases and 1 base, in that order; junction bases with no gene match: 9. From the 5' RACE reads, TCRdb called clonotypes with MiXCR, one entry per CDR3 protein. The table has about 150,000 distinct CDR3 sequences, 40% to 50% seen once. A note on this clonotype: The antigen remains unidentified.

J is TRBJ2-5 and V is TRBV6-5; 7 positions agree with TRBD1. The material sequenced was synovial fluid, either unsorted or a sorted T cell fraction (not recorded which). The receptor's source is a male donor with ankylosing spondylitis. For the CDR3, the DNA is TGTGCCAGCAGTTCCTACTCGGGACAGCTCCAAGAGACCCAGTACTTC. Encoded protein: CASSSYSGQLQETQYF.